This is a list of T cell receptor beta chains from one sample in a study of graft-versus-host responses after intestinal transplantation. The method was immunoSEQ multiplex PCR; TCRdb's version includes in-frame clones alone and lacks a portion of them. The table includes about 47,000 clones, roughly 94% detected once. The specimen was PBMCs, collected more than 310 days after intestinal transplant. Receptors originate from a human patient who received an intestinal transplant, so some T cells may come from the graft donor. The CDR3 runs from the conserved cysteine through the conserved F or W. The D gene is left open where the match is weak. Clone size is shown for a subset of rows, as once, few, many or a class of expanded clone.

v_gene,j_gene,d_gene,abundance,CDR3aa,CDR3nt
TRBV7-9,TRBJ1-3,NA,NA,CASSLGGNTIYF,TGTGCCAGCAGCTTGGGGGGAAACACCATATATTTT
TRBV19,TRBJ2-1,TRBD1,NA,CASGTVSYNEQFF,TGTGCCAGCGGGACAGTCTCCTACAATGAGCAGTTCTTC
TRBV6-6,TRBJ2-7,TRBD2,NA,CASSYAGGLGEQYF,TGTGCCAGCAGTTATGCGGGAGGCTTGGGCGAGCAGTACTTC
TRBV6-5,TRBJ2-7,NA,NA,CASRSVSSSYEQYF,TGTGCCAGCAGAAGTGTTAGTAGCTCCTACGAGCAGTACTTC
TRBV7-9,TRBJ2-7,NA,NA,CASSFSVVSYEQYF,TGTGCCAGCAGCTTCTCTGTTGTATCCTACGAGCAGTACTTC
TRBV11-2,TRBJ2-1,NA,once,CASSLHATSYNEQFF,TGTGCCAGCAGCCTACATGCGACGAGTTACAATGAGCAGTTCTTC
TRBV5-4,TRBJ2-1,TRBD2,NA,CASSLNRLGSGRTYNEQFF,TGTGCCAGCAGCTTGAATCGTCTCGGTAGCGGGAGGACCTACAATGAGCAGTTCTTC
TRBV5-6,TRBJ2-7,TRBD2,NA,CASSMGRGLAGEFYEQYF,TGTGCCAGCAGTATGGGAAGGGGGCTAGCGGGAGAATTCTACGAGCAGTACTTC
TRBV19,TRBJ2-2,TRBD1,NA,CASSIRRGQGFTGELFF,TGTGCCAGTAGTATAAGGAGGGGACAGGGTTTCACCGGGGAGCTGTTTTTT
TRBV6-5,TRBJ1-1,NA,NA,CASRRNTEAFF,TGTGCCAGCAGGCGGAACACTGAAGCTTTCTTT
TRBV6-1,TRBJ2-2,TRBD1,few,CASYRTGGTGELFF,TGTGCCAGTTATCGGACAGGGGGCACCGGGGAGCTGTTTTTT
TRBV5-1,TRBJ2-3,TRBD2,NA,CASSLGLAATDTQYF,TGCGCCAGCAGCTTGGGACTAGCGGCCACAGATACGCAGTATTTT
TRBV7-9,TRBJ1-1,NA,NA,CASSYREGIAEAFF,TGTGCCAGCAGCTACAGGGAAGGGATCGCTGAAGCTTTCTTT
TRBV9,TRBJ2-1,TRBD2,NA,CASSTRLAGRDEQFF,TGTGCCAGCAGCACCCGACTAGCGGGGAGAGATGAGCAGTTCTTC
TRBV5-1,TRBJ2-4,NA,NA,CASSLVPPNRLAKNIQYF,TGCGCCAGCAGCTTGGTGCCCCCTAACCGCCTAGCCAAAAACATTCAGTACTTC
TRBV7-9,TRBJ2-7,TRBD1,NA,CASSLVPQGANEQYF,TGTGCGAGCAGCTTAGTACCACAGGGGGCCAACGAGCAGTACTTC
TRBV19,TRBJ2-7,NA,NA,CASRPTGPEGIYEQYF,TGTGCCAGTAGACCCACGGGACCCGAGGGGATATACGAGCAGTACTTC
TRBV27,TRBJ1-2,NA,NA,CASLTHETGYRVYGYTF,TGTGCCAGCCTTACCCACGAGACAGGATACAGGGTCTATGGCTACACCTTC
TRBV27,TRBJ1-1,NA,NA,CASSRHQEGFEAFF,TGTGCCAGCAGCAGGCACCAGGAAGGCTTCGAAGCTTTCTTT
TRBV21-1,TRBJ2-1,NA,NA,CASSGECEQMNEQFF,TGTGCCAGCAGCGGGGAGTGCGAGCAAATGAATGAGCAGTTCTTC
TRBV5-4,TRBJ2-5,TRBD2,NA,CASSFVAGVEETQYF,TGTGCCAGCAGCTTTGTAGCGGGAGTGGAAGAGACCCAGTACTTC
TRBV9,TRBJ2-5,TRBD2,NA,CASSVSGGSETQYF,TGTGCCAGCAGCGTATCGGGGGGGAGTGAGACCCAGTACTTC
TRBV6-1,TRBJ2-7,NA,NA,CASSGGLDGYEQYF,TGTGCCAGCAGTGGGGGCCTAGACGGCTACGAGCAGTACTTC
TRBV28,TRBJ2-1,NA,NA,CASSPPRDEQFF,TGTGCCAGCAGCCCCCCCCGGGATGAGCAGTTCTTC
TRBV7-2,TRBJ2-3,NA,once,CASSLEALTDTQYF,TGTGCCAGCAGCTTAGAGGCCTTAACAGATACGCAGTATTTT
TRBV6-5,TRBJ1-2,NA,NA,CASSYQGNYGYTF,TGTGCCAGCAGTTACCAGGGCAACTATGGCTACACCTTC
TRBV19,TRBJ1-4,NA,once,CASSIWGRTNEKLFF,TGTGCCAGTAGTATTTGGGGAAGGACTAATGAAAAACTGTTTTTT
TRBV5-1,TRBJ2-3,NA,NA,CASRTDSYTQYF,TGCGCCAGCAGAACTGACAGTTATACGCAGTATTTT
TRBV9,TRBJ1-6,NA,NA,CASSPLGQLHNSPLHF,TGTGCCAGCAGCCCCCTCGGACAGCTCCATAATTCACCCCTCCACTTT
TRBV6-1,TRBJ1-5,NA,NA,CASRVTANQPQHF,TGTGCCAGCAGGGTCACAGCGAATCAGCCCCAGCATTTT
TRBV7-9,TRBJ2-1,NA,NA,CASSFAWWRGDEQFF,TGTGCCAGCAGCTTTGCGTGGTGGAGGGGGGATGAGCAGTTCTTC
TRBV11-2,TRBJ2-7,NA,NA,CASSLLSPEGEQYF,TGTGCCAGCAGCTTACTCTCGCCCGAAGGCGAGCAGTACTTC
TRBV30,TRBJ2-5,TRBD2,NA,CAWRASGQETQYF,TGTGCCTGGAGGGCTAGCGGCCAAGAGACCCAGTACTTC
TRBV5-6,TRBJ2-5,TRBD1,NA,CASSRFGQVLQETQYF,TGTGCCAGCAGCAGATTCGGACAGGTCTTACAAGAGACCCAGTACTTC
TRBV6-1,TRBJ2-2,NA,NA,CASSGQGGGELFF,TGTGCCAGCAGTGGGCAGGGTGGCGGGGAGCTGTTTTTT